This section outlines one TCR beta chain sequence together with its context. CDR1 MNHNY and CDR2 SVGAGI come from the germline V gene (reference sequence). This CDR3 spans 11 amino acids. V was trimmed by 8 bases and J by 4 bases, leaving 6 bases between them. Assay used: immunoSEQ multiplex PCR; TCRdb lists only in-frame clones, some missing. The sample lists about 59,000 clones; approximately 92% were seen once. This sample is part of a study of T cell changes during pregnancy in multiple sclerosis. The sequence was collected from a female donor with multiple sclerosis, enrolled in a pregnancy study. This sequence joins TRBV6-6 and TRBJ1-5; D remains unclear. The sample in question was peripheral blood, obtained in the first trimester of pregnancy. The CDR3 reads CASGLNQPQHF. The CDR3 coding sequence is TGTGCCAGCGGACTAAATCAGCCCCAGCATTTT.